Below are 12 T cell receptor beta chains sequenced from a single sample in a study of blood T cell repertoires in COVID-19. TCRdb's table, derived via immunoSEQ multiplex PCR, lists solely in-frame clones and lacks some. In the table there are roughly 68,000 clones, around nine tenths of which are singletons. Sequencing was performed on peripheral blood. The receptors come from a middle-aged man with COVID-19, enrolled during active disease.

The chain links TRBV5-1 to TRBJ1-2; 7 nucleotides match TRBD1. This CDR3 has 14 residues. The junction had 7 bases not matched to a gene; V was cut back by 4 bases and J by 4 bases. In germline, CDR1 is SGHRS, CDR2 YFSETQ. The CDR3, as DNA: TGCGCCAGCAGCCCCTCGGGGACAGCCTATGGCTACACCTTC. Amino acid sequence: CASSPSGTAYGYTF.

The genes are TRBV3-1 (or the pseudogene TRBV3-2) and TRBJ1-4; maybe TRBD1 (5 bases). Per the germline V gene, CDR1 is LGHDT and CDR2 is YNNKEL (reference sequence). CDR3 length: 14 amino acids. The V end was cut by 4 bases, the J end by 4 bases, with 10 bases between. This CDR3 reads CASSLSQGNEKLFF. In DNA, the CDR3 is TGTGCCAGCAGCCTGAGTCAGGGTAATGAAAAACTGTTTTTT.

The chain links TRBV5-1 to TRBJ2-2, with D perhaps TRBD2 (6 bases). Trimming shortened V by 2 bases and J by 6 bases, and 11 bases separated the two germline ends. Germline CDR1 reads SGHRS; CDR2 reads YFSETQ. The CDR3 covers 14 residues. The CDR3 reads CASSFGGEAGELFF. The CDR3 coding sequence is TGCGCCAGCAGCTTTGGCGGGGAGGCCGGGGAGCTGTTTTTT.

This clone came up a few times. CDR3 nucleotide sequence: TGTGCCAGCAGCGTAGGACTACCTGGGGAGACCCAGTACTTC. Translating it yields CASSVGLPGETQYF. The rearrangement joins TRBV2 to TRBJ2-5, with D perhaps matching TRBD2 (6 bases). Germline-derived CDR1 and CDR2 are SNHLY and FYNNEI. V was clipped by 6 bases and J by 5 bases, with 16 bases between them. This CDR3 has 14 amino acids.

The V call is TRBV5-1, the J call TRBJ1-2; TRBD1 aligns across 10 bases. V trimming: 0 bases; J trimming: 6 bases; junction bases outside the gene matches: 2. The CDR3 is 14 residues long. Germline CDR1 and CDR2: SGHRS and YFSETQ. Written as DNA, the CDR3 is TGCGCCAGCAGCTTGGCCGGGACAGGGGATGGCTACACCTTC. Translated, it gives CASSLAGTGDGYTF.

J is TRBJ2-3 and V is TRBV12-3 or TRBV12-4, with D maybe TRBD1 (7 bases). V gave up 4 bases and J gave up 8 bases, with 10 bases separating them. The CDR3 has 12 amino acids. The chain's CDR3 is CASSSGGSTQYF. For the CDR3, the DNA is TGTGCCAGCAGTTCAGGGGGGAGTACGCAGTATTTT.

The V gene is TRBV5-6, the J gene TRBJ2-5, with D tentatively TRBD1 (7 bases). V lost 4 bases and J lost 2, with 21 bases in between. There are 17 residues in the CDR3. Germline CDR1 is SGHDT and CDR2 is YYEEEE. CDR3 loop: CASSLPAGQGVQETQYF. In nucleotides, the CDR3 is TGTGCCAGCAGCCTCCCGGCGGGGCAGGGGGTTCAAGAGACCCAGTACTTC.

The chain recombines TRBV6-5 with TRBJ1-5, with a possible D match to TRBD1 (5 bases). CDR3 size: 15 residues. CDR1 MNHEY and CDR2 SVGAGI come from the germline V gene. The V end lost 6 bases, the J end lost 6 bases, and 18 bases lay between the germline ends. The CDR3 coding sequence is TGTGCCAGCAGCCCCCTCTCGCAGGGCCCTCAGCCCCAGCATTTT. Translation gives CASSPLSQGPQPQHF.

The V and J genes are TRBV4-1 and TRBJ1-1; 9 bases are a match to TRBD1. CDR3 length: 15 amino acids. Germline assignment: CDR1 MGHRA and CDR2 YSYEKL. The V segment lost 9 bases and the J segment 2 bases; nucleotides outside the gene matches: 10. In DNA, the CDR3 is TGCGCCAGTACAGGGGGCGTTCTGCCCAACACTGAAGCTTTCTTT. It codes for CASTGGVLPNTEAFF.

This sequence joins TRBV28 and TRBJ1-2; D might be TRBD1 (6 bases). The CDR3 is 13 residues long. Germline CDR1 is MDHEN and CDR2 is SYDVKM. Between the trimmed V and J ends, which lost 8 bases and 6 bases, there was a span of 16 bases. CDR3 coding DNA: TGTGCCAGCGGACAGCTACCCATCAATGGCTACACCTTC. It encodes CASGQLPINGYTF.

The chain recombines TRBV5-4 with TRBJ1-2, with no clear D. CDR1 SGHNT and CDR2 YYREEE come from the germline V gene (reference sequence). Trimming cost V 5 bases and J 0 bases, with 20 bases left between them. This CDR3 is built from 17 residues. CDR3: CASRTPGRDYANYGYTF. CDR3 nucleotide sequence: TGTGCCAGCAGGACCCCCGGGAGGGATTACGCTAACTATGGCTACACCTTC.

The chain couples TRBV6-1 to TRBJ1-1; no clear D. The germline CDR1 and CDR2 sequences are MNHNS and SASEGT. Trimming removed 1 base at V and 11 bases at J, with 20 bases between. The CDR3 has 15 residues. The CDR3 region is CASSEDAGIGLGAFF. The CDR3 DNA reads TGTGCCAGCAGTGAAGATGCTGGAATCGGACTAGGGGCTTTCTTT.